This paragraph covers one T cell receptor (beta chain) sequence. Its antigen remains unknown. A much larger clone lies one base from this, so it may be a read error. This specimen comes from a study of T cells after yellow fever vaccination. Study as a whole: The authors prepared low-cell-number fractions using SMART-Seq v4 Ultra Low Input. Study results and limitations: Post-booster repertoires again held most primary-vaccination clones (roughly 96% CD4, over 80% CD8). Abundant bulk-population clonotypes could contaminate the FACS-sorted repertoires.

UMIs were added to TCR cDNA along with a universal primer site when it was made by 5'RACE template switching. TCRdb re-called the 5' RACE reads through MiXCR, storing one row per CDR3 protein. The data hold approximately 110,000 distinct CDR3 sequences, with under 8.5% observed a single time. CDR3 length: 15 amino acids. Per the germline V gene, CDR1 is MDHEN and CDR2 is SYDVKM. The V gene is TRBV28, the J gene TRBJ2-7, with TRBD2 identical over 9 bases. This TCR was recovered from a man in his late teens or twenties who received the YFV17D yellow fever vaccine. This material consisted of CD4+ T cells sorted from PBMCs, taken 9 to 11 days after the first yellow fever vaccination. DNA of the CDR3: TGTGCCAGCAGTTTAGGGGCTAGCGGGGACTACGCGCAGTACGTC. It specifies CASSLGASGDYAQYV.